These 23 T cell receptor beta chains were all obtained from the same sample, sequenced in a study of CD8+ T cells in alopecia areata. Treatment of the sample: oral pan-JAK inhibitor, 5-10 mg twice daily. Extraction of RNA preceded its reverse transcription into cDNA, which served as the sequencing template. Generated by immunoSEQ multiplex PCR, the TCRdb table keeps only in-frame clones and is missing some. The top ten clones hold around 30% of a sample with roughly 120,000 clones, 58% of them seen once. The sample in question was CD8+ T cells sorted from blood, obtained at week 4, from a patient treated with tofacitinib. The receptors come from a human donor with alopecia areata.

V and J are TRBV11-2 and TRBJ2-5, with 9 bases that match TRBD1. J lost 5 bases, V lost 5 bases, and 9 bases had no gene match. Germline CDR1 SGHAT, CDR2 FQNNGV. This CDR3 is built from 15 residues. CDR3 coding DNA: TGTGCCAGCAGCACCGGGACAGGGAGGCAGGAGACCCAGTACTTC. This gives the protein CASSTGTGRQETQYF.

The gene calls are TRBV29-1 and TRBJ2-2; possible D gene TRBD2, 6 bases. V was trimmed by 7 bases and J by 1 base, leaving 10 bases between them. The CDR3 is 13 amino acids. The germline V gene has CDR1 SQVTM and CDR2 ANQGSEA. The CDR3 DNA reads TGCAGCGCCGGCGGGAAGAACACCGGGGAGCTGTTTTTT. Encoded protein: CSAGGKNTGELFF.

This clone was observed a handful of times. The chain is built from TRBV27 and TRBJ2-2, with 14 bases fitting TRBD2. The CDR3 has 18 amino acids. The germline gives CDR1 MNHEY, CDR2 SMNVEV (reference sequence). The V segment lost 8 bases and the J segment 0 bases; nucleotides outside the gene matches: 8. The CDR3 sequence: CASGAGLAGASNTGELFF. For the CDR3, the DNA is TGTGCCAGCGGTGCGGGACTAGCGGGGGCCTCGAACACCGGGGAGCTGTTTTTT.

This clone was detected only once. The chain links TRBV30 to TRBJ1-2, with a weak D call TRBD1 (5 bases). Trimming shortened V by 3 bases and J by 6 bases, and 11 bases separated the two germline ends. The CDR3 is made up of 12 amino acids. CDR1 GTSNPN and CDR2 SVGIG come from the germline V gene (reference sequence). As DNA, the CDR3 is TGTGCCTGGAGGGCACAGGCCGATGGCTACACCTTC. Residues: CAWRAQADGYTF.

This chain's CDR3 is CASSLLQQTSGAYEQYF. In DNA, the CDR3 is TGTGCCAGCAGCCTCCTCCAACAGACTAGCGGGGCCTACGAGCAGTACTTC. The V and J genes are TRBV4-2 and TRBJ2-7; 11 nucleotides align to TRBD2. The CDR3 covers 17 residues. Losses at the gene ends were 4 bases for V and 2 bases for J; bases not matched to a gene: 10. The germline CDR1 and CDR2 sequences are LGHNA and YNFKEQ.

This clone has a handful of counts. V gene TRBV2 combines with J gene TRBJ2-1; D is undetermined. Germline CDR1 reads SNHLY; CDR2 reads FYNNEI. The CDR3 covers 12 residues. Trimming took off 7 bases at V and 0 bases at J, with 4 bases between the two ends. The CDR3 loop reads CASIGSYNEQFF. The CDR3 DNA sequence: TGTGCCAGCATCGGCTCCTACAATGAGCAGTTCTTC. Using reference TRBV2 and TRBJ2-1 for the parts outside the CDR3, the full variable domain is EPEVTQTPSHQVTQMGQEVILRCVPISNHLYFYWYRQILGQKVEFLVSFYNNEISEKSEIFDDQFSVERPDGSNFTLKIRSTKLEDSAMYFCASIGSYNEQFFGPGTRLTVL.

There are a few counts of this clone. V gene TRBV27 combines with J gene TRBJ2-7, with 9 bases fitting TRBD1. The CDR3 loop spans 14 amino acids. Germline-derived CDR1 and CDR2 are MNHEY and SMNVEV (reference sequence). V was clipped by 3 bases and J by 4 bases; unmatched bases: 4. The CDR3 here is CASSFPGTGYEQYF. The CDR3 DNA follows: TGTGCCAGCAGTTTTCCCGGGACAGGGTACGAGCAGTACTTC.

V gene TRBV6-1 combines with J gene TRBJ2-1; no clear D gene. Germline-derived CDR1 and CDR2 are MNHNS and SASEGT. This CDR3 is 12 amino acids long. Trimming stripped 1 base from V and 8 bases from J, with 6 bases between. DNA for the CDR3: TGTGCCAGCAGTGAAGGACTCCATGAGCAGTTCTTC. It is translated as CASSEGLHEQFF.

V usage is TRBV27 and J usage is TRBJ1-4; the D gene is possibly TRBD1 (5 bases). Germline values: CDR1 MNHEY, CDR2 SMNVEV (reference sequence). The CDR3 sequence is 17 residues long. V was cut by 8 bases and J by 3 bases, with 22 bases left in between. CDR3 nucleotide sequence: TGTGCCAGCGGATTCGACCGGGACCTGTTGGCTAATGAAAAACTGTTTTTT. Its translation: CASGFDRDLLANEKLFF.

This chain uses TRBV7-2 with TRBJ1-4; TRBD1 is a possible D gene (5 bases). V lost 5 bases, J lost 8 bases, and 18 bases lay in between. The germline V gene has CDR1 SGHTA and CDR2 FQGNSA. This CDR3 has 15 amino acids. The CDR3 loop reads CASSPAAAGIEKLFF. CDR3 nucleotide sequence: TGTGCCAGCAGCCCGGCCGCGGCAGGGATCGAAAAACTGTTTTTT.

This rearrangement joins TRBV10-3 to TRBJ2-5, with D possibly being TRBD2 (5 bases). The CDR3 extends over 15 amino acids. With 7 bases removed from V and 5 bases from J, the gap between germline ends came to 20 bases. Per the germline V gene, CDR1 is ENHRY and CDR2 is SYGVKD. CDR3 in amino acids: CAITERLGSMETQYF. The CDR3 coding sequence is TGTGCCATCACTGAACGTTTGGGGAGTATGGAGACCCAGTACTTC.

This clone was counted a few times. One end of the junction fails to match germline, which may point to a read error. The V gene is TRBV27, the J gene TRBJ2-5; tentatively, D is TRBD1 (5 bases). Germline-derived CDR1 and CDR2 are MNHEY and SMNVEV (reference sequence). There are 15 residues in the CDR3. Written as DNA, the CDR3 is TGTGCCAGCAGTCTATCGGACATGGTAGGAGAGACCCAGTACTTC. Translating gives CASSLSDMVGETQYF.

This sequence joins TRBV4-3 and TRBJ2-7; possibly TRBD1 or TRBD2 for D (5 bases each). The CDR3 is 15 residues long. Germline V gives CDR1 LGHNA, CDR2 YSLEER. The V and J ends lost 0 bases and 0 bases respectively, with 9 bases between them. The CDR3 nucleotides are TGCGCCAGCAGCCAAGAGGCAGGGAGCTCCTACGAGCAGTACTTC. The encoded protein is CASSQEAGSSYEQYF.

The chain couples TRBV29-1 to TRBJ1-2, with D tentatively TRBD1 (6 bases). Germline CDR1 SQVTM, CDR2 ANQGSEA. CDR3 length: 15 amino acids. V lost 3 bases and J lost 6, with 20 bases in between. CDR3 DNA: TGCAGCGTTGAGATATTAGGGGCAAGGGGGGATGGCTACACCTTC. As protein: CSVEILGARGDGYTF.

In its sample, this clone was seen a few times. The CDR3 loop is CAWDLTRETQYF. The CDR3 region has the DNA TGTGCCTGGGACCTCACCAGGGAGACCCAGTACTTC. The V call is TRBV30, the J call TRBJ2-5; D is ambiguous. This CDR3 is built from 12 residues. Germline loops: CDR1 GTSNPN, CDR2 SVGIG (reference sequence). Trimming removed 5 bases from V and 5 bases from J, with 12 bases in between.

This chain uses TRBV7-9 with TRBJ1-6; no clear D. The ends were cut back, 5 bases at V and 3 bases at J, with 14 bases in the middle. CDR1 and CDR2 from the germline V gene are SEHNR and FQNEAQ (reference sequence). The CDR3 runs 16 residues. The CDR3 sequence is CASSRMDGNYNSPLHF. The CDR3 DNA follows: TGTGCCAGCAGCCGGATGGACGGAAACTATAATTCACCCCTCCACTTT.

The rearrangement links TRBV29-1 to TRBJ1-2; 8 nucleotides agree with TRBD1. The V and J ends lost 6 bases and 4 bases, in that order; junction bases with no gene match: 7. Germline V CDR1 and CDR2: SQVTM, ANQGSEA. This CDR3 spans 13 amino acids. The CDR3 DNA is TGCAGCGTACCAAAGGACAGGGTCTATGGCTACACCTTC. Protein sequence: CSVPKDRVYGYTF.

This clone was seen only once. V is TRBV27 and J is TRBJ1-2; D not resolved. This CDR3 comprises 13 residues. With 3 bases removed from V and 1 base from J, the gap between germline ends came to 6 bases. The V gene's germline CDR1 is MNHEY and CDR2 SMNVEV (reference sequence). CDR3 in amino acids: CASSFDVNYGYTF. DNA of the CDR3: TGTGCCAGCAGTTTTGACGTTAACTATGGCTACACCTTC.

The chain links TRBV7-9 to TRBJ2-2; D not certain. This CDR3 has 12 amino acids. The germline V gene has CDR1 SEHNR and CDR2 FQNEAQ (reference sequence). V gave up 5 bases and J gave up 10 bases, with 11 bases separating them. The CDR3, as DNA: TGTGCCAGCAGCGAGGACCCGGTGGAGCTGTTTTTT. Its protein product is CASSEDPVELFF. The whole variable domain, remainder taken from reference TRBV7-9 and TRBJ2-2, is DTGVSQNPRHKITKRGQNVTFRCDPISEHNRLYWYRQTLGQGPEFLTYFQNEAQLEKSRLLSDRFSAERPKGSFSTLEIQRTEQGDSAMYLCASSEDPVELFFGEGSRLTVL.

This clone was seen a handful of times. The chain uses TRBV5-1 and TRBJ2-1; D gene unclear. The CDR3 consists of 16 residues. Germline CDR1 and CDR2: SGHRS and YFSETQ. V was pared by 0 bases and J by 3 bases, with 13 bases between. CDR3 sequence: CASSLDGRASYNEQFF. CDR3 coding DNA: TGCGCCAGCAGCTTGGATGGGCGTGCAAGCTACAATGAGCAGTTCTTC. The full variable domain, completed using reference TRBV5-1 and TRBJ2-1, is KAGVTQTPRYLIKTRGQQVTLSCSPISGHRSVSWYQQTPGQGLQFLFEYFSETQRNKGNFPGRFSGRQFSNSRSEMNVSTLELGDSALYLCASSLDGRASYNEQFFGPGTRLTVL.

This chain uses TRBV30 with TRBJ2-6; D is unclear. Trimming stripped 1 base from V and 0 bases from J, with 4 bases between. The CDR3 is made up of 14 amino acids. Germline-derived CDR1 and CDR2 are GTSNPN and SVGIG (reference sequence). The CDR3 nucleotides read TGTGCCTGGAGTGGGGTCTCTGGGGCCAACGTCCTGACTTTC. This translates into CAWSGVSGANVLTF.

The chain employs TRBV2 and TRBJ2-7; a possible D gene is TRBD2 (5 bases). The V gene's germline CDR1 is SNHLY and CDR2 FYNNEI. The V end was cut by 8 bases, the J end by 3 bases, with 17 bases between. This CDR3 is built from 14 residues. The CDR3 loop is CASQQRTRDYEQYF. As DNA, the CDR3 is TGTGCCAGCCAGCAGCGGACGAGGGACTACGAGCAGTACTTC. Filled out from reference TRBV2 and TRBJ2-7, the complete variable domain reads EPEVTQTPSHQVTQMGQEVILRCVPISNHLYFYWYRQILGQKVEFLVSFYNNEISEKSEIFDDQFSVERPDGSNFTLKIRSTKLEDSAMYFCASQQRTRDYEQYFGPGTRLTVT.

There are a few counts of this clone. The J gene is TRBJ2-1, the V gene TRBV23-1; 8 nucleotides match TRBD1. TRBV23-1 is classed as an ORF, of uncertain function. The length of the CDR3 is 14 residues. The J segment lost 9 bases and the V segment lost 3 bases, leaving 7 bases of the junction unmatched. The CDR3 nucleotides read TGCGCCAGCAGTCACAGGGGGCTCAAGAGTGAGCAGTTCTTC. Amino acid sequence: CASSHRGLKSEQFF.